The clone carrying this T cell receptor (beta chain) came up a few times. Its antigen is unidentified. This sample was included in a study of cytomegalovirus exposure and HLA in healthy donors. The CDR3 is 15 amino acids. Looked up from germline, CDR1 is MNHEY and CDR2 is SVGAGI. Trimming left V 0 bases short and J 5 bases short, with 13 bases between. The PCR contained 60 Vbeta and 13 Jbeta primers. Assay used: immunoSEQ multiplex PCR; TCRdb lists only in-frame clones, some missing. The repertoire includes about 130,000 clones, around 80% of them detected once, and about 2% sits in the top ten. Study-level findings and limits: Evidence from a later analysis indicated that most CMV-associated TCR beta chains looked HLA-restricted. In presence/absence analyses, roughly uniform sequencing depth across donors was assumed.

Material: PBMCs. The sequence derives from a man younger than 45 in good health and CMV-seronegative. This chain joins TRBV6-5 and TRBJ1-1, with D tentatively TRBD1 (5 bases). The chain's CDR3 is CASSYSDSPGTEAFF. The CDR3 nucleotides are TGTGCCAGCAGTTACTCAGACAGCCCAGGGACTGAAGCTTTCTTT.